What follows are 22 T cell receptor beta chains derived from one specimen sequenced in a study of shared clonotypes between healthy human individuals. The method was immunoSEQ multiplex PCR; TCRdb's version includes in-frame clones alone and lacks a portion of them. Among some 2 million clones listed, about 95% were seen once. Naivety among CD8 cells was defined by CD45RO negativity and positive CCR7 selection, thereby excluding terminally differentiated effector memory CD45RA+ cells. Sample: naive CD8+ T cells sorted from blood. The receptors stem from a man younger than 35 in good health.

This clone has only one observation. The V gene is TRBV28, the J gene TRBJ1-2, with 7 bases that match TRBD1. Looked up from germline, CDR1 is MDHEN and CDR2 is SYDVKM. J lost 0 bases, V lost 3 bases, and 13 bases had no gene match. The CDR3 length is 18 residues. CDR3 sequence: CASSFPGARQGSNYGYTF. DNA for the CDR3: TGTGCCAGCAGTTTTCCGGGGGCCAGACAGGGTTCTAACTATGGCTACACCTTC.

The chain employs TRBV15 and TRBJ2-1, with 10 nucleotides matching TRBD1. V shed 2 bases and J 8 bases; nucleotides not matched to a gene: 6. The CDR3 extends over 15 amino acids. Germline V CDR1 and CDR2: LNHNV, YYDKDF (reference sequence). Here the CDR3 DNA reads TGTGCCACCAGCAGACAAAGGACAGGGGGGGATGAGCAGTTCTTC. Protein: CATSRQRTGGDEQFF. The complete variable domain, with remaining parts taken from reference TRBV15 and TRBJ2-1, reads DAMVIQNPRYQVTQFGKPVTLSCSQTLNHNVMYWYQQKSSQAPKLLFHYYDKDFNNEADTPDNFQSRRPNTSFCFLDIRSPGLGDTAMYLCATSRQRTGGDEQFFGPGTRLTVL.

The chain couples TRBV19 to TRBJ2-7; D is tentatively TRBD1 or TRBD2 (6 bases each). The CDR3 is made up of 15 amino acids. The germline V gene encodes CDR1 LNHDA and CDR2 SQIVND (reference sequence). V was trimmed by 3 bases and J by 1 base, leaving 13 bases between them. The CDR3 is CASSMTGLSSYEQYF. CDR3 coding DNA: TGTGCCAGTAGTATGACAGGACTATCATCCTACGAGCAGTACTTC.

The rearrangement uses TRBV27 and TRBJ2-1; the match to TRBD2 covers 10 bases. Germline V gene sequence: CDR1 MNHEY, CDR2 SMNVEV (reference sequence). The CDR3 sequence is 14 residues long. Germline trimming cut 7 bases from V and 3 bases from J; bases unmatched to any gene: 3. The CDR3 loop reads CASMIAGGYNEQFF. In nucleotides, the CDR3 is TGTGCCAGCATGATAGCGGGGGGCTACAATGAGCAGTTCTTC.

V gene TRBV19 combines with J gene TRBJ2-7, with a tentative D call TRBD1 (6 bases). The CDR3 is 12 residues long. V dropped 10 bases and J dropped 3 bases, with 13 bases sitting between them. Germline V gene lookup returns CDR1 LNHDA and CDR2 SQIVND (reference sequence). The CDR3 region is CATSDSYYEQYF. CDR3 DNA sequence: TGTGCCACTTCGGACAGTTACTACGAGCAGTACTTC.

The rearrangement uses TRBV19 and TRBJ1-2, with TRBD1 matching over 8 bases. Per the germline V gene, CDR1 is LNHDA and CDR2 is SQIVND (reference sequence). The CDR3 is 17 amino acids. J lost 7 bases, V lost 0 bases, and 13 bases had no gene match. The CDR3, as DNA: TGTGCCAGTAGTATAGATATCGAGCAGGGGGCTGCTTTTGGCTACACCTTC. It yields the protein CASSIDIEQGAAFGYTF.

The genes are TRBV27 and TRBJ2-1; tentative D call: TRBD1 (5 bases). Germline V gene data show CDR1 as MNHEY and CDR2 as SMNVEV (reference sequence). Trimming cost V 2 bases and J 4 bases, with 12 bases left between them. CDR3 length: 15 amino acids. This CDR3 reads CASSLLGAGYNEQFF. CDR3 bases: TGTGCCAGCAGTTTACTAGGGGCAGGTTACAATGAGCAGTTCTTC.

CDR3 protein: CASQGRRSYEQYF. DNA of the CDR3: TGTGCCAGCCAGGGGAGAAGGTCCTACGAGCAGTACTTC. The chain uses TRBV28 and TRBJ2-7, with D perhaps matching TRBD1 (6 bases). Trimming shortened V by 8 bases and J by 1 base, and 12 bases separated the two germline ends. The germline gives CDR1 MDHEN, CDR2 SYDVKM. This CDR3 is 13 amino acids long.

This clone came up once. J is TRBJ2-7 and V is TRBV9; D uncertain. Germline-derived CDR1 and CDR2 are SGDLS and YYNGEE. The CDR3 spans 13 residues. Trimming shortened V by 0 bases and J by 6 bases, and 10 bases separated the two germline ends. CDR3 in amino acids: CASSVATISEQYF. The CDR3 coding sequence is TGTGCCAGCAGCGTAGCTACGATAAGCGAGCAGTACTTC. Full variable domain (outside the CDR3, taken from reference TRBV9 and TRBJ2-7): DSGVTQTPKHLITATGQRVTLRCSPRSGDLSVYWYQQSLDQGLQFLIQYYNGEERAKGNILERFSAQQFPDLHSELNLSSLELGDSALYFCASSVATISEQYFGPGTRLTVT.

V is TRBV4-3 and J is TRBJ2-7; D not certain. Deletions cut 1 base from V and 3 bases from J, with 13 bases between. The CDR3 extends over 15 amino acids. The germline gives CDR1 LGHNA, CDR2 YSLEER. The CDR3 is CASSQGTNSDYEQYF. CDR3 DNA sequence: TGCGCCAGCAGCCAAGGAACTAACTCAGACTACGAGCAGTACTTC.

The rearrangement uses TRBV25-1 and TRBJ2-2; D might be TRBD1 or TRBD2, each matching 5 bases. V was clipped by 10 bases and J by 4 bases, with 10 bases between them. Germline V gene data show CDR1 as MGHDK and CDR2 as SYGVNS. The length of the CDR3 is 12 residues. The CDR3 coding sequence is TGTGCCATCGGGACGTTCACCGGGGAGCTGTTTTTT. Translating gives CAIGTFTGELFF.

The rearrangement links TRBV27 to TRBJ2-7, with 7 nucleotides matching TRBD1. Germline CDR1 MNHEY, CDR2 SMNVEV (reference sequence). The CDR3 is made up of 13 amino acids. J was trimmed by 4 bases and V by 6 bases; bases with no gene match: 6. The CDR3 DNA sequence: TGTGCCAGCAGATTCGGCAGGGGGTACGAGCAGTACTTC. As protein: CASRFGRGYEQYF.

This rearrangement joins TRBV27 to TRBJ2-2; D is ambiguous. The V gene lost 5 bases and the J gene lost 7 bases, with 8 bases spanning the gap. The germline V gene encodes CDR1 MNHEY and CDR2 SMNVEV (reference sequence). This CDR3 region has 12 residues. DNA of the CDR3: TGTGCCAGCAGTCATCCGGGCGGGGAGCTGTTTTTT. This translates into CASSHPGGELFF.

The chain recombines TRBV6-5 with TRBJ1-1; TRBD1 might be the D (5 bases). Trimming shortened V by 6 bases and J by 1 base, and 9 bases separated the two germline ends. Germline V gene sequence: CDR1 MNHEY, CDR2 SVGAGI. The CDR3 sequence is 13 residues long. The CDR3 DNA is TGTGCCAGCAGGGGGGTAGGGAACACTGAAGCTTTCTTT. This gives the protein CASRGVGNTEAFF.

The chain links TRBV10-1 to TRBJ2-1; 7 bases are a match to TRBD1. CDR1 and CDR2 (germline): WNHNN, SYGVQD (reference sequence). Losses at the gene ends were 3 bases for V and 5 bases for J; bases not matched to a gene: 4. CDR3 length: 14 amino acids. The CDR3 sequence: CASSDDRVDNEQFF. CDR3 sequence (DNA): TGCGCCAGCAGTGATGACAGGGTCGACAATGAGCAGTTCTTC.

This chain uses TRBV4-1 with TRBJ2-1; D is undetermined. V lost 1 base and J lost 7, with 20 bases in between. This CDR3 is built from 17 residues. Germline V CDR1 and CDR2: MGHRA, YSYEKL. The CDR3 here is CASSQGLRPDVTNEQFF. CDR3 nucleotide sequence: TGCGCCAGCAGCCAAGGTCTCCGGCCTGATGTGACAAATGAGCAGTTCTTC.

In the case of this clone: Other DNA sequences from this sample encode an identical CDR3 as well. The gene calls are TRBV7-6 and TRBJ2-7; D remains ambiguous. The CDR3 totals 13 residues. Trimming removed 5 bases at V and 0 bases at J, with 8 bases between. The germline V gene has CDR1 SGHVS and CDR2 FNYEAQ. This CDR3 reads CASSRTSSYEQYF. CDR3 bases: TGTGCCAGCAGCCGGACCAGCTCCTACGAGCAGTACTTC.

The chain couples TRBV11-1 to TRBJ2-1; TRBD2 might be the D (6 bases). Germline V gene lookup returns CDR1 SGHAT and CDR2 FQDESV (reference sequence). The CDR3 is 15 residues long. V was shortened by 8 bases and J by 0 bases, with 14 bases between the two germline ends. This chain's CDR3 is CASAVGGSSYNEQFF. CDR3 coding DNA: TGTGCCAGCGCGGTCGGAGGGAGCTCCTACAATGAGCAGTTCTTC. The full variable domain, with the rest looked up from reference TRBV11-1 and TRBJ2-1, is EAEVAQSPRYKITEKSQAVAFWCDPISGHATLYWYRQILGQGPELLVQFQDESVVDDSQLPKDRFSAERLKGVDSTLKIQPAELGDSAMYLCASAVGGSSYNEQFFGPGTRLTVL.

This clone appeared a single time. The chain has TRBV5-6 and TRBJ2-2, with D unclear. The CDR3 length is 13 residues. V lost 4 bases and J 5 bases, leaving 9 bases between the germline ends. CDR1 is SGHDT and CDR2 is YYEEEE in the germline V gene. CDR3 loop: CASSLQETGELFF. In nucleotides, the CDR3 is TGTGCCAGCAGCCTCCAGGAGACCGGGGAGCTGTTTTTT.

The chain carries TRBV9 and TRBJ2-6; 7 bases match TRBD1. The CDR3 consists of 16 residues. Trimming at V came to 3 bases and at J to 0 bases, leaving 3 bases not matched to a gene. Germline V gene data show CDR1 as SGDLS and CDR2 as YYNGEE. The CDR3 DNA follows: TGTGCCAGCAGCGGACGGGACAGCTCTGGGGCCAACGTCCTGACTTTC. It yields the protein CASSGRDSSGANVLTF.

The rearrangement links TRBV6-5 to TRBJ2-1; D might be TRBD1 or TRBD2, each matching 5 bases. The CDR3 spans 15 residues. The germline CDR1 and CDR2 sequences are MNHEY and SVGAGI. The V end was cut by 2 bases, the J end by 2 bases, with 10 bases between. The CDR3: CASSYGRDPYNEQFF. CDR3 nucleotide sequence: TGTGCCAGCAGTTACGGCAGGGACCCCTACAATGAGCAGTTCTTC.

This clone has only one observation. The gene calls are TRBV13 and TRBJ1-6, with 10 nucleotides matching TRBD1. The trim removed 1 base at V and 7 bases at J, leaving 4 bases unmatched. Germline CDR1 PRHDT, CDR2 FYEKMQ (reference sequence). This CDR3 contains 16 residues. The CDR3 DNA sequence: TGTGCCAGCAGCTTAGCGACAGGGGGCCTCAATTCACCCCTCCACTTT. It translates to CASSLATGGLNSPLHF.